Shown below are 3 T cell receptor beta chains from a single sample sequenced in a study of blood T cell repertoires in COVID-19. Sequenced by immunoSEQ multiplex PCR; TCRdb stores in-frame clones only, minus some. This sample has some 100,000 clones, with approximately 89% found just once. Sequencing used peripheral blood. These receptors originate from a man aged 60-69 years with acute or convalescent COVID-19.

This chain connects TRBV6-1 to TRBJ1-2, with 7 nucleotides matching TRBD1. Germline CDR1 reads MNHNS; CDR2 reads SASEGT. The ends lost 2 bases at V and 4 bases at J; junction bases unmatched: 13. The CDR3 contains 17 residues. The CDR3 protein is CASSEISTGWIFYGYTF. DNA of the CDR3: TGTGCCAGCAGTGAAATATCGACAGGGTGGATCTTCTATGGCTACACCTTC.

This CDR3 reads CASSYSGTGNEKLFF. As DNA, the CDR3 is TGTGCCAGCAGTTACAGTGGGACAGGGAATGAAAAACTGTTTTTT. The chain combines TRBV6-5 with TRBJ1-4, with 9 nucleotides matching TRBD1. With V trimmed by 2 bases and J by 5 bases, 3 bases remained unmatched. The germline gives CDR1 MNHEY, CDR2 SVGAGI. There are 15 residues in the CDR3.

The V gene is TRBV6-5, the J gene TRBJ2-2, with 10 bases that match TRBD2. The CDR3 is 15 amino acids. CDR1 and CDR2 (germline): MNHEY, SVGAGI. With V trimmed by 6 bases and J by 4 bases, 5 bases remained unmatched. In DNA, the CDR3 is TGTGCCAGCAGGCCGACTAGCGGGCGCACCGGGGAGCTGTTTTTT. It encodes CASRPTSGRTGELFF.